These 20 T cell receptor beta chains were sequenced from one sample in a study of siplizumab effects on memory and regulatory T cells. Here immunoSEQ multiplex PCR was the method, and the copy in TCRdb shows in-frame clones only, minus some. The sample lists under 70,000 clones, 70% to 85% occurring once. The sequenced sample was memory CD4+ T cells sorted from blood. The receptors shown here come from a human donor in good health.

CDR3 protein: CASRSLAYEQYF. The CDR3 region has the DNA TGTGCCAGCAGATCTCTAGCCTACGAGCAGTACTTC. V and J are TRBV6-6 and TRBJ2-7, with no clear D. V lost 6 bases and J lost 2, with 8 bases in between. Germline lookup yields CDR1 MNHNY and CDR2 SVGAGI (reference sequence). The CDR3 is 12 amino acids.

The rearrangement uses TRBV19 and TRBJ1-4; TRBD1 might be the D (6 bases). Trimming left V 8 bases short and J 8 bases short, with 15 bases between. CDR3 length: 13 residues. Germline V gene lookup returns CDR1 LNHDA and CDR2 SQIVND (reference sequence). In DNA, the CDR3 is TGTGCCAGTTCCGACAGGATTGCGGAAAAACTGTTTTTT. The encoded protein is CASSDRIAEKLFF.

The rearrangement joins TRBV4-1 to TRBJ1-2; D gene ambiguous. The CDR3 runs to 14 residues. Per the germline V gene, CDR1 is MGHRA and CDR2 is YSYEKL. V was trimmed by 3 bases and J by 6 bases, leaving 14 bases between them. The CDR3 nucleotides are TGCGCCAGCAGCCAGAACTCTATGGCTGATGGCTACACCTTC. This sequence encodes CASSQNSMADGYTF.

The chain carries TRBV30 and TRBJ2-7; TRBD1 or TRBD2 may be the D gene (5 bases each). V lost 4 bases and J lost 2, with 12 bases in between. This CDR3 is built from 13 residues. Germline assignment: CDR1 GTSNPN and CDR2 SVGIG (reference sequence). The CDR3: CAWTRDQPYEQYF. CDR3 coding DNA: TGTGCCTGGACCCGGGACCAACCCTACGAGCAGTACTTC.

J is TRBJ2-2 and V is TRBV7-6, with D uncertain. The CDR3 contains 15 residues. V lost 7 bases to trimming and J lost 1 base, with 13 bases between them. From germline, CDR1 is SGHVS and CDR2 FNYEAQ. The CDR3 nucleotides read TGTGCCAGCACCCTGAGCCCGCAGAACACCGGGGAGCTGTTTTTT. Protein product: CASTLSPQNTGELFF.

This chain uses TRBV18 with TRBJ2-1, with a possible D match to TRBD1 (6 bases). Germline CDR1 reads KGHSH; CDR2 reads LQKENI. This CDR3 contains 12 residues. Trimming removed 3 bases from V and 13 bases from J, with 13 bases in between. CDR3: CASSPRQEIQFF. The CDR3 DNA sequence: TGTGCCAGCTCACCTAGACAGGAGATACAGTTCTTC.

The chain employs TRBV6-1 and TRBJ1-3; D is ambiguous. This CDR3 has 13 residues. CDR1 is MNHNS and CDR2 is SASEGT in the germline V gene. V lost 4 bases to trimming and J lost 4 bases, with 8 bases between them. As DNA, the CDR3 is TGTGCCAGCAGTGCCGGCATCGGAAACACCATATATTTT. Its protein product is CASSAGIGNTIYF.

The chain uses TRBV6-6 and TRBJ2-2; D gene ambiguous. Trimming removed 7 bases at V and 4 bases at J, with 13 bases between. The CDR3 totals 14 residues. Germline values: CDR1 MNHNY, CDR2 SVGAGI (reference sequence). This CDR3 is CASTRLTGTGELFF. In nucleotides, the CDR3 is TGTGCCAGCACTCGACTTACGGGCACCGGGGAGCTGTTTTTT.

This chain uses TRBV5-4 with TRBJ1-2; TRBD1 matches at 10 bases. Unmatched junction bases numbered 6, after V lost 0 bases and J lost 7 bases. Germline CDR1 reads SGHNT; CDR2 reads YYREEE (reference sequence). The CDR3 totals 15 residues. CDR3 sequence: CASSLVTGTGVGYTF. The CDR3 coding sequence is TGTGCCAGCAGCTTGGTGACCGGGACAGGGGTTGGCTACACCTTC.

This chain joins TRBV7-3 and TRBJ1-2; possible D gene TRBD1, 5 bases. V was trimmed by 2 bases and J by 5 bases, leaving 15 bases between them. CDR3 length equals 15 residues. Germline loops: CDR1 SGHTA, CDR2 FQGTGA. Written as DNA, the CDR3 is TGTGCCAGCAGCTTAGAAGGCAGGGTCCAGTATGGCTACACCTTC. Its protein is CASSLEGRVQYGYTF.

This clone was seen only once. CDR3 residues: CASSLVAGRYSNQPQHF. In nucleotides, the CDR3 is TGTGCCAGCAGCTTAGTGGCAGGGAGGTATAGCAATCAGCCCCAGCATTTT. The rearrangement uses TRBV7-2 and TRBJ1-5; D perhaps matches TRBD1 (5 bases). This CDR3 region has 17 residues. Between the trimmed V and J ends, which lost 1 base and 0 bases, there was a span of 13 bases. Germline CDR1 and CDR2: SGHTA and FQGNSA.

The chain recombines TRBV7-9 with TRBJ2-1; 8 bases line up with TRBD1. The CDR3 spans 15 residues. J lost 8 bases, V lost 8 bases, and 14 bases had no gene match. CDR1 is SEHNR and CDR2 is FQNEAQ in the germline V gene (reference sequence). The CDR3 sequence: CASPRGQGFRDEQFF. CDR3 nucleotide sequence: TGTGCCAGCCCCCGAGGACAGGGATTTAGGGATGAGCAGTTCTTC. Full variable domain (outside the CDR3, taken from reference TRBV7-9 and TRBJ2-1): DTGVSQNPRHKITKRGQNVTFRCDPISEHNRLYWYRQTLGQGPEFLTYFQNEAQLEKSRLLSDRFSAERPKGSFSTLEIQRTEQGDSAMYLCASPRGQGFRDEQFFGPGTRLTVL.

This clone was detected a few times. CDR3: CASGLTRGTEAFF. CDR3 DNA: TGTGCTAGTGGTTTGACACGGGGCACTGAAGCTTTCTTT. The rearrangement uses TRBV12-5 and TRBJ1-1; D remains unclear. The ends were cut back, 2 bases at V and 4 bases at J, with 8 bases in the middle. This CDR3 is 13 amino acids long. CDR1 is LGHNT, CDR2 FRNRAP, per germline.

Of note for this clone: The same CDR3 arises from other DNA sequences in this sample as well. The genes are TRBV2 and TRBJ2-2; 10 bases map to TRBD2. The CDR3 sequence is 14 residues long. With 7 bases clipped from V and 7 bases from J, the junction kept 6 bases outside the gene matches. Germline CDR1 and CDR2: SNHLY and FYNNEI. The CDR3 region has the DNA TGTGCCAGCATGGCTAGCGGGGGTCTCGGGGAGCTGTTTTTT. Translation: CASMASGGLGELFF.

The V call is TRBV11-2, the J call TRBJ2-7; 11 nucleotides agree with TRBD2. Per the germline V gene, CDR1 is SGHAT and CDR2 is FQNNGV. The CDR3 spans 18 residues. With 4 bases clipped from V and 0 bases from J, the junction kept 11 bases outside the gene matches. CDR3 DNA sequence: TGTGCCAGCAGCTGGACTAGCGGGCCCACCAGGAGCTCCTACGAGCAGTACTTC. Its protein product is CASSWTSGPTRSSYEQYF.

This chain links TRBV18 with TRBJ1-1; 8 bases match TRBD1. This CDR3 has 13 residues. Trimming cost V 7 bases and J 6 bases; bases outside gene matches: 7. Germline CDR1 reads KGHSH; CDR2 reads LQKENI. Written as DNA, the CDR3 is TGTGCCAGCTGGGGGACAGGCGGGTCTGAAGCTTTCTTT. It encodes CASWGTGGSEAFF.

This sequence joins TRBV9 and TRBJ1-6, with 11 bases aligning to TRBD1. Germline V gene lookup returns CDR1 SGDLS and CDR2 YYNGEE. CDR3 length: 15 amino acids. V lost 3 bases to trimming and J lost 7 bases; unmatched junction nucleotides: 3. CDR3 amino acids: CASSGGQGENSPLHF. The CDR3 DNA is TGTGCCAGCAGCGGGGGACAGGGGGAGAATTCACCCCTCCACTTT.

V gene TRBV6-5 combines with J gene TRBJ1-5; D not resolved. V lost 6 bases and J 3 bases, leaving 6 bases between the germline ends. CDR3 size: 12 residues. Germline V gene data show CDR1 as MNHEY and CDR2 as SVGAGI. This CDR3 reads CASRLFNQPQHF. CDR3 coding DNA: TGTGCCAGCAGACTCTTCAATCAGCCCCAGCATTTT.

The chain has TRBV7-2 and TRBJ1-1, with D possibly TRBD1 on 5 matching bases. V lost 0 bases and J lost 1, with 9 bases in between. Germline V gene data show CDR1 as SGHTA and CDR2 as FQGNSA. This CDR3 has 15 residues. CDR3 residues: CASSLAKTANTEAFF. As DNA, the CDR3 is TGTGCCAGCAGCTTAGCTAAGACAGCGAACACTGAAGCTTTCTTT. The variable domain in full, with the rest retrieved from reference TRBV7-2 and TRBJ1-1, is GAGVSQSPSNKVTEKGKDVELRCDPISGHTALYWYRQSLGQGLEFLIYFQGNSAPDKSGLPSDRFSAERTGGSVSTLTIQRTQQEDSAVYLCASSLAKTANTEAFFGQGTRLTVV.

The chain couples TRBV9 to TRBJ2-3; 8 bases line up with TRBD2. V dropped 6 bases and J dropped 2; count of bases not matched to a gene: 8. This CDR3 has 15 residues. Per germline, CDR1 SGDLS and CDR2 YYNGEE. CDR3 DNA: TGTGCCAGCAACAAATTCGGGGGGGCCACAGATACGCAGTATTTT. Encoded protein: CASNKFGGATDTQYF.